Following are 15 T cell receptor beta chains from one sample sequenced in a study of cytomegalovirus exposure and HLA in healthy donors. Produced via immunoSEQ multiplex PCR; TCRdb's table is partial and in-frame only. The sample records more than 140,000 clones, 70% to 90% being singletons. The sequenced material came from PBMCs. The receptors stem from a woman aged 18-29 years in good health and CMV-seropositive.

The chain is built from TRBV27 and TRBJ2-1, with D hard to call. Germline loops: CDR1 MNHEY, CDR2 SMNVEV (reference sequence). The CDR3 runs to 13 residues. V gave up 6 bases and J gave up 8 bases, with 14 bases separating them. The CDR3 DNA sequence: TGTGCCAGCAGACGTATCATAGATTATGAGCAGTTCTTC. This translates into CASRRIIDYEQFF.

This chain uses TRBV6-1 with TRBJ1-1; D may be TRBD1 (5 bases). The germline V gene has CDR1 MNHNS and CDR2 SASEGT. The CDR3 consists of 13 residues. The V and J ends lost 9 bases and 4 bases respectively, with 15 bases between them. In nucleotides, the CDR3 is TGTGCCAGTTCAGGGCCGACGAGCACTGAAGCTTTCTTT. This translates into CASSGPTSTEAFF.

This chain joins TRBV11-2 and TRBJ2-7; 7 bases agree with TRBD1. V lost 5 bases and J lost 4; bases outside the gene matches: 8. This CDR3 has 14 amino acids. Germline lookup yields CDR1 SGHAT and CDR2 FQNNGV. In DNA form, the CDR3 reads TGTGCCAGCAGCCCGATGACAGGGATGTACGAGCAGTACTTC. Protein product: CASSPMTGMYEQYF.

The rearrangement joins TRBV7-9 to TRBJ2-1; 10 positions match TRBD2. This CDR3 region has 15 residues. Germline-derived CDR1 and CDR2 are SEHNR and FQNEAQ (reference sequence). The trim removed 6 bases at V and 3 bases at J, leaving 5 bases unmatched. The CDR3 spells CASSFLAGVYNEQFF. As DNA, the CDR3 is TGTGCCAGCAGTTTTCTAGCGGGAGTCTACAATGAGCAGTTCTTC.

The gene calls are TRBV7-2 and TRBJ2-7; D unresolved. V was shortened by 5 bases and J by 1 base, with 15 bases between the two germline ends. Germline CDR1 is SGHTA and CDR2 is FQGNSA. This CDR3 is 15 amino acids long. CDR3 region: CASSPGRQLSYEQYF. The DNA for the CDR3 is TGTGCCAGCAGCCCGGGTAGGCAACTATCCTACGAGCAGTACTTC.

The chain is built from TRBV6-5 and TRBJ2-1; TRBD2 matches 10 bases. The J segment lost 12 bases and the V segment lost 2 bases, leaving 7 bases of the junction unmatched. Germline-derived CDR1 and CDR2 are MNHEY and SVGAGI. The CDR3 runs to 14 residues. The CDR3 nucleotides read TGTGCCAGCAGTTACACTAGCGGGATGATATGGCAGTTCTTC. Amino acids: CASSYTSGMIWQFF.

This clone was detected once. The chain combines TRBV5-4 with TRBJ2-3; 7 bases are shared with TRBD2. V shed 0 bases, J shed 5 bases, and the junction held 6 bases outside the gene matches. This CDR3 contains 15 residues. The germline V gene has CDR1 SGHNT and CDR2 YYREEE (reference sequence). The CDR3 coding sequence is TGTGCCAGCAGCTTGGCCAGCGGGACGGGAGATACGCAGTATTTT. This encodes CASSLASGTGDTQYF.

V and J are TRBV6-1 and TRBJ2-7; a possible D gene is TRBD2 (5 bases). This CDR3 has 12 amino acids. V was trimmed by 4 bases and J by 7 bases, leaving 11 bases between them. The germline gives CDR1 MNHNS, CDR2 SASEGT. The CDR3 sequence is CASSGRLSEQYF. The CDR3 DNA reads TGTGCCAGCAGTGGGAGACTATCTGAGCAGTACTTC.

This rearrangement joins TRBV6-5 to TRBJ2-3; 7 positions agree with TRBD2. The trim removed 5 bases at V and 2 bases at J, leaving 7 bases unmatched. CDR3 length: 15 residues. Germline V gene data show CDR1 as MNHEY and CDR2 as SVGAGI. The CDR3 DNA sequence: TGTGCCAGCAGTCCAAGCGGGGCGTACACAGATACGCAGTATTTT. Protein: CASSPSGAYTDTQYF.

This rearrangement joins TRBV19 to TRBJ2-7; 13 nucleotides match TRBD2. The trim removed 5 bases at V and 2 bases at J, leaving 6 bases unmatched. The length of the CDR3 is 16 residues. Germline V gene lookup returns CDR1 LNHDA and CDR2 SQIVND (reference sequence). CDR3 nucleotide sequence: TGTGCCAGTAGTCCGGGACTAGCGGGAACACCCTACGAGCAGTACTTC. It encodes CASSPGLAGTPYEQYF.

CDR3 DNA sequence: TGTGCCAGCAGCTTGTCTAGGTACGACAATGAGCAGTTCTTC. This translates into CASSLSRYDNEQFF. This chain joins TRBV11-3 and TRBJ2-1; D ambiguous. Germline CDR1 is SGHNT and CDR2 is YENEEA. There are 14 residues in the CDR3. V shed 3 bases and J shed 5 bases, with 11 bases lying between them.

The rearrangement uses TRBV5-4 and TRBJ2-7, with a possible D match to TRBD2 (5 bases). The CDR3 spans 13 residues. The germline V gene has CDR1 SGHNT and CDR2 YYREEE (reference sequence). V lost 6 bases and J 0 bases, leaving 10 bases between the germline ends. CDR3 loop: CASTSGSSYEQYF. In nucleotides, the CDR3 is TGTGCCAGCACAAGCGGAAGCTCCTACGAGCAGTACTTC.

V gene TRBV29-1 combines with J gene TRBJ2-2, with TRBD2 matching 14 bases. CDR1 is SQVTM, CDR2 ANQGSEA, per germline. The CDR3 runs to 17 residues. V trimming: 3 bases; J trimming: 6 bases; junction bases outside the gene matches: 9. CDR3 sequence: CSVDSGTSGSSSGELFF. DNA for the CDR3: TGCAGCGTTGATTCCGGGACTAGCGGGAGCTCGTCCGGGGAGCTGTTTTTT.

The chain joins TRBV28 to TRBJ1-2; D not resolved. This CDR3 spans 11 amino acids. Germline CDR1 and CDR2: MDHEN and SYDVKM. With 8 bases removed from V and 4 bases from J, the gap between germline ends came to 8 bases. In DNA, the CDR3 is TGTGCCAGCGTAGACTTCTATGGCTACACCTTC. Protein sequence: CASVDFYGYTF.

The CDR3 is CASSPGYTEAFF. In DNA form, the CDR3 reads TGCGCCAGCAGCCCCGGGTACACTGAAGCTTTCTTT. The chain joins TRBV5-1 to TRBJ1-1; D gene unclear. The CDR3 has 12 amino acids. The ends were cut back, 4 bases at V and 3 bases at J, with 7 bases in the middle. Germline-derived CDR1 and CDR2 are SGHRS and YFSETQ.